This TCR beta chain was observed in a study of OX40 agonist ivuxolimab in advanced cancers. On the study more broadly: Prior anti-PD-1, anti-PD-L1 or anti-CTLA-4 therapy did not bar entry, and approximately 43% had some. Three individuals attained partial responses, comprising one hepatocellular carcinoma case and two cutaneous melanoma cases.

Of note for this clone: Its antigen is not known.

The CDR3 covers 15 residues. CDR1 SGDLS and CDR2 YYNGEE come from the germline V gene. The ends lost 2 bases at V and 3 bases at J; junction bases unmatched: 1. Clones were sequenced by immunoSEQ multiplex PCR, and TCRdb holds only the in-frame ones, with some missing. Altogether more than 65,000 clones are present, approximately 80% being singletons, with the ten largest covering over 2%. Regarding the study as a whole: The specificity for antigen of the expanded peripheral T cells was not determined.

The sample in question was CD4+ or CD8+ T cells sorted from blood, obtained in a trial of the OX40 agonist ivuxolimab. V and J are TRBV9 and TRBJ2-3; 12 bases are a match to TRBD2. This clonotype was obtained from an adult with an advanced solid tumor such as melanoma, head and neck, liver or kidney cancer. CDR3 nucleotides: TGTGCCAGCAGCGTGACTAGCGGGGGAACAGATACGCAGTATTTT. Amino acids: CASSVTSGGTDTQYF.